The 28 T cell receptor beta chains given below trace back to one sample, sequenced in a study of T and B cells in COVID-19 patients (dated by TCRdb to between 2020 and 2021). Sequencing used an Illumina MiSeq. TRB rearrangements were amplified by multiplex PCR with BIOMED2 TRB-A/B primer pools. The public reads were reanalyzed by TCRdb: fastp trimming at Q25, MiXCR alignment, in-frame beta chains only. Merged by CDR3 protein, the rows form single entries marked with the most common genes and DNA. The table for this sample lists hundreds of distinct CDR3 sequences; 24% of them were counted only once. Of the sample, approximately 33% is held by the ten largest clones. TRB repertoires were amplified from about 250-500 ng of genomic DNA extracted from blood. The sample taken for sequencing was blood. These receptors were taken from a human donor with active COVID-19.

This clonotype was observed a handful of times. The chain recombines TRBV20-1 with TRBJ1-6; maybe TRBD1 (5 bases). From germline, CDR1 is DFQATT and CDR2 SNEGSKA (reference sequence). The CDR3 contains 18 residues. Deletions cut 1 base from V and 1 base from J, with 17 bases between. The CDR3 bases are TGCAGTGCTAGAGGGGGGAGGACGGGGCGGTCCTATAATTCACCCCTCCACTTT. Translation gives CSARGGRTGRSYNSPLHF.

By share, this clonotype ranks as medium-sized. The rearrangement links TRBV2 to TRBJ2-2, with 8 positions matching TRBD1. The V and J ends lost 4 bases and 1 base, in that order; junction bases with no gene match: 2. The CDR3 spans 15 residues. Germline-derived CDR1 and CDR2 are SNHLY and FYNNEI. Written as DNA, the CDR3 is TGTGCCAGCAGTGGGACAGGGATGAACACCGGGGAGCTGTTTTTT. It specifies CASSGTGMNTGELFF. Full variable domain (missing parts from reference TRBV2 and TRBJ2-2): EPEVTQTPSHQVTQMGQEVILRCVPISNHLYFYWYRQILGQKVEFLVSFYNNEISEKSEIFDDQFSVERPDGSNFTLKIRSTKLEDSAMYFCASSGTGMNTGELFFGEGSRLTVL.

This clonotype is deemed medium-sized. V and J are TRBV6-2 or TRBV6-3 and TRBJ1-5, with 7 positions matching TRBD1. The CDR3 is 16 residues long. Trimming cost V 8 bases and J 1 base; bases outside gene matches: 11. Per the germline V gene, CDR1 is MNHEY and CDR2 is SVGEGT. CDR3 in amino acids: CASRKQGMRSNQPQHF. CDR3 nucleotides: TGTGCCAGCCGCAAACAGGGGATGCGGAGCAATCAGCCCCAGCATTTT.

CDR3 sequence: CASSLEGVDEQFF. The CDR3 DNA follows: TGTGCCAGCAGCTTAGAGGGAGTAGATGAGCAGTTCTTC. The rearrangement links TRBV13 to TRBJ2-1, with a possible D match to TRBD2 (5 bases). The CDR3 spans 13 residues. The germline V gene has CDR1 PRHDT and CDR2 FYEKMQ (reference sequence). The germline V and J ends were trimmed by 1 base and 8 bases, with 9 bases remaining between them.

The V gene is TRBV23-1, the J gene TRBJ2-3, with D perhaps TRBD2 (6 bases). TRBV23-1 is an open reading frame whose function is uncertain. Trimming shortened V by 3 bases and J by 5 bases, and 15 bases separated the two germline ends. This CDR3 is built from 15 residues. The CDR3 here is CASSHRTIGRDTQYF. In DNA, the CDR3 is TGCGCCAGCAGTCATAGGACTATCGGGAGAGATACGCAGTATTTT.

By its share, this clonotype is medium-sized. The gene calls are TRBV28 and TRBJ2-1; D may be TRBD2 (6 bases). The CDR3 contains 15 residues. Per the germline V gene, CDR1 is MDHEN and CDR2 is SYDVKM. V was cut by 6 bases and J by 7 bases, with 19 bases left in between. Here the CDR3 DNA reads TGTGCCAGCAGCATTGACACTCCTGGGGGGAATGAGCAGTTCTTC. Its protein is CASSIDTPGGNEQFF.

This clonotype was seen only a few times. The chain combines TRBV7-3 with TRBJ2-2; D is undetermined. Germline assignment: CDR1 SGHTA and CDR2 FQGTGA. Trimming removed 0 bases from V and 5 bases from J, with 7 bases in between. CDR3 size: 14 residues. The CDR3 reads CASSLTSRTGELFF. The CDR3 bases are TGTGCCAGCAGCTTAACTAGTAGGACCGGGGAGCTGTTTTTT.

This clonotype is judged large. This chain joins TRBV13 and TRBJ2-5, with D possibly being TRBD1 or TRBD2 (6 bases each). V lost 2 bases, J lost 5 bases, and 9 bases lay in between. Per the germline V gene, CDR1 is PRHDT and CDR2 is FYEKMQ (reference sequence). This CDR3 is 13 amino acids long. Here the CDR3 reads CASSLRGGETQYF. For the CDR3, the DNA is TGTGCCAGCAGCTTACGAGGGGGGGAGACCCAGTACTTC.

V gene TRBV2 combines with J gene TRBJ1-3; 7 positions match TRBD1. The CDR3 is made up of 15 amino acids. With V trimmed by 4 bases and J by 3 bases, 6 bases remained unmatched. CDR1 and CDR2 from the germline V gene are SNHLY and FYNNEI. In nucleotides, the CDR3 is TGTGCCAGCAGTGCTGACAGGGTTGGTGGAAACACCATATATTTT. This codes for CASSADRVGGNTIYF.

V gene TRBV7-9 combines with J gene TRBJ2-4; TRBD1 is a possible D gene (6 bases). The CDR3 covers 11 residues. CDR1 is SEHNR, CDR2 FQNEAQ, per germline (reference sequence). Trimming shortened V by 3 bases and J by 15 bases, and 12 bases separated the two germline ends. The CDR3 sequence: CASSLQGPRYF. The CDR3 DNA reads TGTGCCAGCAGCTTGCAGGGGCCCCGGTACTTC.

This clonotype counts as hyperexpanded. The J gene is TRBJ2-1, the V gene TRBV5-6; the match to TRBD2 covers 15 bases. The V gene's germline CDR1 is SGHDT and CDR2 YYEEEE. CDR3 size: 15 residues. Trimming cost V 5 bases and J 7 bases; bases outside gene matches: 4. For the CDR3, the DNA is TGTGCCAGCAGGCTGGGACTAGCGGGGGGAAATGAGCAGTTCTTC. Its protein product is CASRLGLAGGNEQFF.

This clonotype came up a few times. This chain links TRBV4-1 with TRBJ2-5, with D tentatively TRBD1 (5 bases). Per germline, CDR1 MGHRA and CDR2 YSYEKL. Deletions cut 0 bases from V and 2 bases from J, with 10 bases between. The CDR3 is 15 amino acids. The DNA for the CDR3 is TGCGCCAGCAGCCAAGAGGTGAGACAGCAAGAGACCCAGTACTTC. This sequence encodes CASSQEVRQQETQYF.

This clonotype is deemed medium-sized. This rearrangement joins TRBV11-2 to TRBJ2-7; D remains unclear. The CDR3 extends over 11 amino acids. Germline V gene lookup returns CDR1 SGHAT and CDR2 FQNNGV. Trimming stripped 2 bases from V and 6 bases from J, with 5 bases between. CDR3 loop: CASSLRSEQYF. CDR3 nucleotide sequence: TGTGCCAGCAGCTTACGATCCGAGCAGTACTTC. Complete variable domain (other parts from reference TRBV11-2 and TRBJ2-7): EAGVAQSPRYKIIEKRQSVAFWCNPISGHATLYWYQQILGQGPKLLIQFQNNGVVDDSQLPKDRFSAERLKGVDSTLKIQPAKLEDSAVYLCASSLRSEQYFGPGTRLTVT.

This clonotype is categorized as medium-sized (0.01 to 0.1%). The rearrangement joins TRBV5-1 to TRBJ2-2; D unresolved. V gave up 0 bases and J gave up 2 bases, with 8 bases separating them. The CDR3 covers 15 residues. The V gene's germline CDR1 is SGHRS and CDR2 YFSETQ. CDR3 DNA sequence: TGCGCCAGCAGCTTGGGGAGCCAAAACACCGGGGAGCTGTTTTTT. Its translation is CASSLGSQNTGELFF.

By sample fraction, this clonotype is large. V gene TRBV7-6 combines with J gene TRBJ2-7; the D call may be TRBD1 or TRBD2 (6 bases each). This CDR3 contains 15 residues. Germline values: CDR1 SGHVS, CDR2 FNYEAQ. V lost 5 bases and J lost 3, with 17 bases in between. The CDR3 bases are TGTGCCAGCAGCCCCTCTCTCGGGGGCGGCTACGAGCAGTACTTC. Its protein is CASSPSLGGGYEQYF.

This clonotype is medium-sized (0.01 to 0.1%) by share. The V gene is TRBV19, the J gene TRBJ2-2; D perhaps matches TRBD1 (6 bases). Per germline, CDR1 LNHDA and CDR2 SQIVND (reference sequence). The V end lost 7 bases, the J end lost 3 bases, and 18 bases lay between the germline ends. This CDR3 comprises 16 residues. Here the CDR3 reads CASTHSTGLDTGELFF. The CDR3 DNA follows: TGTGCCAGTACTCATTCGACAGGTCTCGACACCGGGGAGCTGTTTTTT.

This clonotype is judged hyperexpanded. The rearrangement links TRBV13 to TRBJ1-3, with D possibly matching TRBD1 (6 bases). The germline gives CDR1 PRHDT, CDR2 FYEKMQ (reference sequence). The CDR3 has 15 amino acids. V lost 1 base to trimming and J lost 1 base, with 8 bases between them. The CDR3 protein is CASSLEGVSGNTIYF. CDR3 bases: TGTGCCAGCAGCTTAGAGGGGGTGTCTGGAAACACCATATATTTT. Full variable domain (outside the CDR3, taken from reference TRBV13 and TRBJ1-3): AAGVIQSPRHLIKEKRETATLKCYPIPRHDTVYWYQQGPGQDPQFLISFYEKMQSDKGSIPDRFSAQQFSDYHSELNMSSLELGDSALYFCASSLEGVSGNTIYFGEGSWLTVV.

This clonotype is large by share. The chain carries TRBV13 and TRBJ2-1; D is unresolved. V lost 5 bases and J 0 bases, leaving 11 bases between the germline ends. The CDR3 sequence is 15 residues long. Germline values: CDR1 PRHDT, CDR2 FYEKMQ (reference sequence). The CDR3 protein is CASSPLTSSYNEQFF. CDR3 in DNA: TGTGCCAGCAGCCCACTTACCAGCTCCTACAATGAGCAGTTCTTC. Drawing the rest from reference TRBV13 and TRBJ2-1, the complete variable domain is AAGVIQSPRHLIKEKRETATLKCYPIPRHDTVYWYQQGPGQDPQFLISFYEKMQSDKGSIPDRFSAQQFSDYHSELNMSSLELGDSALYFCASSPLTSSYNEQFFGPGTRLTVL.

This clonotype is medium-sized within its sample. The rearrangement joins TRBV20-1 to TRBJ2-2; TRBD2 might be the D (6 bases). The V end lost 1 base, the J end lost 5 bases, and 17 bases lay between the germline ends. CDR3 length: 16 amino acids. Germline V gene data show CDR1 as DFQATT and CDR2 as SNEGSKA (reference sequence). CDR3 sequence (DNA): TGCAGTGCTAGAGCCCCGGGACTTTCTATAACCGGGGAGCTGTTTTTT. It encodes CSARAPGLSITGELFF.

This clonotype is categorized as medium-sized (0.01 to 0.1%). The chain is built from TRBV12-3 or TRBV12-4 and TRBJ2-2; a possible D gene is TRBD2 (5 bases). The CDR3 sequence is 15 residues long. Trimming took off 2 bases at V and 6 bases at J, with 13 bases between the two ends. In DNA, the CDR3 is TGTGCCAGCAGTTTAAGGCGGGCCCGGGCCGGGGAGCTGTTTTTT. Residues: CASSLRRARAGELFF.

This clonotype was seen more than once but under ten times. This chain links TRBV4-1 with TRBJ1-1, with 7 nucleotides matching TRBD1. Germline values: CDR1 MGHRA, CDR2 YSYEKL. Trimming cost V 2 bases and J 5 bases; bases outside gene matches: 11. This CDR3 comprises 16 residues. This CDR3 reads CASSQRQGGVGTEAFF. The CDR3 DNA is TGCGCCAGCAGCCAAAGACAGGGTGGGGTCGGGACTGAAGCTTTCTTT.

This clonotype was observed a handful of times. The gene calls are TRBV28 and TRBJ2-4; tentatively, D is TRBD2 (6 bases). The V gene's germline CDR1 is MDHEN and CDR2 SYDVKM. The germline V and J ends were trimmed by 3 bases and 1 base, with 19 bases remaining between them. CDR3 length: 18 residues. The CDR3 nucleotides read TGTGCCAGCAGTTTCCCCGCGGTACCGGAGGGGGCCAAAAACATTCAGTACTTC. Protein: CASSFPAVPEGAKNIQYF.

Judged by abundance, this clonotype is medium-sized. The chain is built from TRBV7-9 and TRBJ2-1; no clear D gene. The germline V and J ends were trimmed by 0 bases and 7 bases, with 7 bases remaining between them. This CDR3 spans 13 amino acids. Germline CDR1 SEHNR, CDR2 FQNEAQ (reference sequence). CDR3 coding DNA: TGTGCCAGCAGCTTAGCGGCGAAAAATGAGCAGTTCTTC. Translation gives CASSLAAKNEQFF.

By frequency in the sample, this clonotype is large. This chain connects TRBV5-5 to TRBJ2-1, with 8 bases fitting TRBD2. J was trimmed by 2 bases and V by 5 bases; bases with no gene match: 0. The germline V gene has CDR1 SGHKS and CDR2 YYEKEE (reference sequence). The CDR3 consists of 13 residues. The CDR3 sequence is CASRRGAYNEQFF. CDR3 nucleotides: TGTGCCAGCAGGCGGGGGGCCTACAATGAGCAGTTCTTC. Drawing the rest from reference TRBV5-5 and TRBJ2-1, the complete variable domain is DAGVTQSPTHLIKTRGQQVTLRCSPISGHKSVSWYQQVLGQGPQFIFQYYEKEERGRGNFPDRFSARQFPNYSSELNVNALLLGDSALYLCASRRGAYNEQFFGPGTRLTVL.

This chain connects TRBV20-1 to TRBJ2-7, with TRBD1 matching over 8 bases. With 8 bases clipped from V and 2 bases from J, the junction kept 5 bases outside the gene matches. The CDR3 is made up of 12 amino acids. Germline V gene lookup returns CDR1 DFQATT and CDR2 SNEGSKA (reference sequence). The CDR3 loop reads CSTGQGAYEQYF. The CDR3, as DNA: TGCAGTACCGGACAGGGAGCCTACGAGCAGTACTTC.

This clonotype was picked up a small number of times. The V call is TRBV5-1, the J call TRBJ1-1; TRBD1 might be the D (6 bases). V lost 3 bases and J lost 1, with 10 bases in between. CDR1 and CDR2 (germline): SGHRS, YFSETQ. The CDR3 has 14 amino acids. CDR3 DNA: TGCGCCAGCAGCTCTGGACAGCCGAACACTGAAGCTTTCTTT. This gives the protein CASSSGQPNTEAFF. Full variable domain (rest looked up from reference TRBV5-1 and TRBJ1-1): KAGVTQTPRYLIKTRGQQVTLSCSPISGHRSVSWYQQTPGQGLQFLFEYFSETQRNKGNFPGRFSGRQFSNSRSEMNVSTLELGDSALYLCASSSGQPNTEAFFGQGTRLTVV.

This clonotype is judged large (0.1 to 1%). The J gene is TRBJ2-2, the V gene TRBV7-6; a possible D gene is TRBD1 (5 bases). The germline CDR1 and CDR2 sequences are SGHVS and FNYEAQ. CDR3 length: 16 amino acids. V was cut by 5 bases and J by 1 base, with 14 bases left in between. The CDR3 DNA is TGTGCCAGCAGCCGTTCAGGGAACCTGAACACCGGGGAGCTGTTTTTT. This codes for CASSRSGNLNTGELFF.

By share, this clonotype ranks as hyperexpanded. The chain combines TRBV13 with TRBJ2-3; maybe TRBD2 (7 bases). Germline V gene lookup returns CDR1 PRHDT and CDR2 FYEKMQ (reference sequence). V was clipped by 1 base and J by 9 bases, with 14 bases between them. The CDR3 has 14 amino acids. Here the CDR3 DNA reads TGTGCCAGCAGCTTAGAAGGGGGGGGGGCGACGCAGTATTTT. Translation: CASSLEGGGATQYF.